The 12 T cell receptor beta chains listed next were all sequenced from one sample in a study of cytomegalovirus exposure and HLA in healthy donors. PCR employed 60 Vbeta and 13 Jbeta primers. Sequenced by immunoSEQ multiplex PCR; TCRdb stores in-frame clones only, minus some. Here the sample spans roughly 70,000 clones, 74% being singletons. Source material: PBMCs. The receptors here all came from a human donor in good health.

The chain carries TRBV5-1 and TRBJ2-7, with D maybe TRBD2 (5 bases). The ends were cut back, 5 bases at V and 7 bases at J, with 22 bases in the middle. This CDR3 is 15 amino acids long. The V gene's germline CDR1 is SGHRS and CDR2 YFSETQ. CDR3 sequence: CASRESGNPWMEQYF. CDR3 in DNA: TGCGCCAGCAGAGAATCCGGGAATCCTTGGATGGAGCAGTACTTC.

This chain connects TRBV5-1 to TRBJ2-1, with D possibly TRBD2 on 6 matching bases. Trimming cost V 0 bases and J 5 bases, with 6 bases left between them. Germline V gives CDR1 SGHRS, CDR2 YFSETQ. The CDR3 loop spans 13 amino acids. The CDR3 region is CASSLGLDNEQFF. The CDR3 region has the DNA TGCGCCAGCAGCTTGGGACTAGACAATGAGCAGTTCTTC.

V and J are TRBV2 and TRBJ1-6; the D gene is possibly TRBD1 (6 bases). The CDR3 totals 14 residues. The V gene lost 8 bases and the J gene lost 3 bases, with 11 bases spanning the gap. Germline CDR1 reads SNHLY; CDR2 reads FYNNEI. This chain's CDR3 is CASRRTDYNSPLHF. In DNA, the CDR3 is TGTGCCAGCCGCCGGACAGACTATAATTCACCCCTCCACTTT.

CDR3 amino acids: CASSEASGGVTDTQYF. As DNA, the CDR3 is TGTGCCAGCAGTGAAGCTAGCGGGGGGGTCACAGATACGCAGTATTTT. The V and J genes are TRBV6-1 and TRBJ2-3, with TRBD2 matching 11 bases. Trimming removed 0 bases from V and 2 bases from J; junction bases left unmatched: 1. The CDR3 sequence is 16 residues long. Germline CDR1 and CDR2: MNHNS and SASEGT.

CDR3 amino acids: CASSFGRGQPQHF. CDR3 nucleotides: TGTGCCAGCAGTTTCGGGAGGGGACAGCCCCAGCATTTT. The chain recombines TRBV27 with TRBJ1-5; maybe TRBD1 (5 bases). Looked up from germline, CDR1 is MNHEY and CDR2 is SMNVEV (reference sequence). The CDR3 covers 13 residues. Trimming stripped 3 bases from V and 7 bases from J, with 10 bases between.

This clone was detected once. The gene calls are TRBV7-8 and TRBJ2-5; possibly TRBD2 for D (6 bases). CDR3 length: 14 amino acids. V was cut by 3 bases and J by 2 bases, with 10 bases left in between. The germline gives CDR1 SGHVS, CDR2 FQNEAQ. The CDR3 nucleotides are TGTGCCAGCAGCTTGGGACGGGAGCAAGAGACCCAGTACTTC. Translated, it gives CASSLGREQETQYF.

V is TRBV2 and J is TRBJ2-1; 10 bases align to TRBD2. From germline, CDR1 is SNHLY and CDR2 FYNNEI. This CDR3 is 16 amino acids long. The ends lost 5 bases at V and 9 bases at J; junction bases unmatched: 13. The CDR3 region has the DNA TGTGCCAGCAGTAAAGGAGTAGCGGGAGGTCGTGGTGAGCAGTTCTTC. Translated: CASSKGVAGGRGEQFF.

CDR3 coding DNA: TGTGCCTGGAGCAGTGGACAGCCAAACACTGAAGCTTTCTTT. Translating gives CAWSSGQPNTEAFF. This rearrangement joins TRBV30 to TRBJ1-1; a possible D gene is TRBD1 (6 bases). Germline CDR1 and CDR2: GTSNPN and SVGIG (reference sequence). V was pared by 3 bases and J by 2 bases, with 13 bases between. This CDR3 spans 14 amino acids.

This clone was detected once. The V call is TRBV9, the J call TRBJ1-3; weak D call: TRBD1 (6 bases). The CDR3 runs to 14 residues. Germline V gene data show CDR1 as SGDLS and CDR2 as YYNGEE. The V end was cut by 5 bases, the J end by 1 base, with 10 bases between. CDR3 residues: CASSGQISGNTIYF. CDR3 nucleotide sequence: TGTGCCAGCAGTGGACAGATTTCTGGAAACACCATATATTTT.

The chain uses TRBV5-8 and TRBJ2-1; the D gene is possibly TRBD2 (7 bases). Germline loops: CDR1 SGHTS, CDR2 YDEGEE. The CDR3 totals 16 residues. The V and J ends lost 6 bases and 5 bases respectively, with 21 bases between them. The CDR3 region has the DNA TGTGCCAGCACCCCCAGGGGAGGGGCGCACGACAATGAGCAGTTCTTC. Protein product: CASTPRGGAHDNEQFF.

The genes are TRBV27 and TRBJ2-3, with 8 bases aligning to TRBD2. CDR3 length: 17 amino acids. The V gene's germline CDR1 is MNHEY and CDR2 SMNVEV (reference sequence). Trimming at V came to 0 bases and at J to 7 bases, leaving 12 bases not matched to a gene. The CDR3 region has the DNA TGTGCCAGCAGTTTATCGTATGGCGGTGCGGGGGGTAATACGCAGTATTTT. Its protein product is CASSLSYGGAGGNTQYF.

The CDR3 loop is CAWSETGRDAQYF. The CDR3, as DNA: TGTGCCTGGAGTGAGACAGGAAGGGACGCGCAGTATTTT. This rearrangement joins TRBV30 to TRBJ2-3; D possibly corresponds to TRBD1 (6 bases). Germline values: CDR1 GTSNPN, CDR2 SVGIG (reference sequence). CDR3 length: 13 amino acids. The germline V and J ends were trimmed by 1 base and 10 bases, with 15 bases remaining between them.